Detailed here is one TCR beta chain. The sample comes from a study of blood T cell repertoires in COVID-19. Here immunoSEQ multiplex PCR was the method, and the copy in TCRdb shows in-frame clones only, minus some. The sample records fewer than 200,000 clones, over 65% being singletons. Ages ranged from about 18 to 89 years, with residence in about two dozen US areas. The study counted Cohort 3 donors as recovered given two negative PCRs, clearance, or symptom resolution. Sequencing was done on a sample of PBMCs or T cells enriched from blood (not recorded which). This receptor was obtained from a woman aged 45-65 years who had recovered from COVID-19.

The CDR3 DNA reads as TGTGCCAGCAGCTCGCTGTCGCGCTCTGGGGCCAACGTCCTGACTTTC. This translates into CASSSLSRSGANVLTF. The chain carries TRBV7-9 and TRBJ2-6; no definite D call. V lost 4 bases and J 0 bases, leaving 10 bases between the germline ends. The CDR3 has 16 residues. CDR1 and CDR2 from the germline V gene are SEHNR and FQNEAQ (reference sequence).